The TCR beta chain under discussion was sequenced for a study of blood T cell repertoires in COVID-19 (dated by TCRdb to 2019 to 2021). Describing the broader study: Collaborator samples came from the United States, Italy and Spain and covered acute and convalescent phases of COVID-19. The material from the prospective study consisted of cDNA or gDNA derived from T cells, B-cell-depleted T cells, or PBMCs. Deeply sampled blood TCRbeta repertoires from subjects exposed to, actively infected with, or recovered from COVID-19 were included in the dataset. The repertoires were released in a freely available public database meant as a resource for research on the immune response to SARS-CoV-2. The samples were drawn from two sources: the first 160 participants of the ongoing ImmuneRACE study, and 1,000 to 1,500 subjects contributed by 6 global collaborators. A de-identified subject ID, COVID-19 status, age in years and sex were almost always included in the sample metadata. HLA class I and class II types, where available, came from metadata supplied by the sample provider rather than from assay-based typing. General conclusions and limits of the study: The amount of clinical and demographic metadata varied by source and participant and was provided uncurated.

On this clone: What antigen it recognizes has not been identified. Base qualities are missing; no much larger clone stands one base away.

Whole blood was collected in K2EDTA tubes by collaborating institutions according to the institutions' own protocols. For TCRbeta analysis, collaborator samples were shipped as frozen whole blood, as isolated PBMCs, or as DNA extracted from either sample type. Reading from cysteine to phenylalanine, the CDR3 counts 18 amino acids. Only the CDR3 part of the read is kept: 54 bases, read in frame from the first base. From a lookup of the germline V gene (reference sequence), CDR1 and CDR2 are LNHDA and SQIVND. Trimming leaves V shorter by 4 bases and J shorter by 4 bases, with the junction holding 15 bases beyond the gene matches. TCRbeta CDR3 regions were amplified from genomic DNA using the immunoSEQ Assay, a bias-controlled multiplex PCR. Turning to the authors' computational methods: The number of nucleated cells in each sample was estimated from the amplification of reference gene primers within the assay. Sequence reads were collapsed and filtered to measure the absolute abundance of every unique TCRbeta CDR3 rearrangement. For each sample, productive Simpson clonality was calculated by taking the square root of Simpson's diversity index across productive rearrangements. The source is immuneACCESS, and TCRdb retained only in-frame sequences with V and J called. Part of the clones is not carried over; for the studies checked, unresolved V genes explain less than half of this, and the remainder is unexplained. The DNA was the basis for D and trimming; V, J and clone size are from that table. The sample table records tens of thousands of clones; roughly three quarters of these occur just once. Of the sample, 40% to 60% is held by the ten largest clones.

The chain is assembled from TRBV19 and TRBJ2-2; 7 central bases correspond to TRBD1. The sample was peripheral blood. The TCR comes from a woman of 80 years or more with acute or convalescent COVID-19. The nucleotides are TGTGCCAGTAGTACCACCCCATATCGACAGGGTAGCACCGGGGAGCTGTTTTTT. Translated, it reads CASSTTPYRQGSTGELFF.